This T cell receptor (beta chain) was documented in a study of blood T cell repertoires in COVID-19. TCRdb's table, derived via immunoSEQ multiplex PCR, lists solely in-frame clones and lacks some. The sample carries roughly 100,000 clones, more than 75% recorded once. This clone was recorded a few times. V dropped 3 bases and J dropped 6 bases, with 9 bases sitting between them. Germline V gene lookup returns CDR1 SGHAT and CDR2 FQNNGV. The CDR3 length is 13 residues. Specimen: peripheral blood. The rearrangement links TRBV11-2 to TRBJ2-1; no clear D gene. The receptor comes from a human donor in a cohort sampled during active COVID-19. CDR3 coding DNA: TGTGCCAGCAGCTTCCTTAGCACCAATGAGCAGTTCTTC. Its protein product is CASSFLSTNEQFF.